This T cell receptor (beta chain) appears in the sequencing data of a study of early T cells in non-severe SARS-CoV-2 infection. Looking at the study overall: Bulk RNA taken from unsorted whole blood was sequenced, leaving chains unpaired.

In its sample, this clonotype was seen a few times. Trimming removed 2 bases from V and 8 bases from J, with 15 bases in between. This CDR3 contains 14 residues. Germline values: CDR1 DFQATT, CDR2 SNEGSKA (reference sequence). Molecules of cDNA were individually given unique molecular identifiers that were attached to them. TCRdb fed the 5' RACE reads into MiXCR, producing one record per CDR3 protein. Of some 42,000 distinct CDR3 sequences in the sample, about 6.5% are singletons; the top ten hold more than 7%. The rearrangement uses TRBV20-1 and TRBJ1-4, with a weak D call TRBD1 (5 bases). This TCR was recovered from an adult who was a healthcare worker with PCR-confirmed SARS-CoV-2 infection or an uninfected control (not recorded which). The material sequenced was whole blood, taken at baseline. CDR3 nucleotides: TGCAGTGCTAGACCCGGGACCCAGGGCGAAAAACTGTTTTTT. It codes for CSARPGTQGEKLFF.